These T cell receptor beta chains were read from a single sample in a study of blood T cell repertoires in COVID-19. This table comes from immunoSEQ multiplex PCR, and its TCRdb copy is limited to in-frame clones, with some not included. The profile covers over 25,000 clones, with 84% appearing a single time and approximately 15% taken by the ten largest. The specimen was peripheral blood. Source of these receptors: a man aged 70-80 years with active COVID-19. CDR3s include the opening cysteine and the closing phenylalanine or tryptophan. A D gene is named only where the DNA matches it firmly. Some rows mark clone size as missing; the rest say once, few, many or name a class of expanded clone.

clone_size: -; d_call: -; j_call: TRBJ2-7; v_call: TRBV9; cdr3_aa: CASSATNSYEQYF; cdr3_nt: TGTGCCAGCAGCGCGACAAATTCCTACGAGCAGTACTTC
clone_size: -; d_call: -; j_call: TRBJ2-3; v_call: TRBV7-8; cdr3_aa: CASSFAGLTDTQYF; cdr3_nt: TGTGCCAGCAGCTTTGCGGGGCTCACAGATACGCAGTATTTT
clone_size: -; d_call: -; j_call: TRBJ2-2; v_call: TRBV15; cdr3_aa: CATSFSRVNTGELFF; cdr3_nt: TGTGCCACCAGTTTCTCTAGAGTGAACACCGGGGAGCTGTTTTTT
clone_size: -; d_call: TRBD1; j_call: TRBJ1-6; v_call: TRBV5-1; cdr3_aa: CASSFKIGQAYSPLHF; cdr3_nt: TGCGCCAGCAGCTTTAAAATAGGACAGGCTTATTCACCCCTCCACTTT
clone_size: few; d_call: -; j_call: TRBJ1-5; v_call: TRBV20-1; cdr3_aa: CSASYNQPQHF; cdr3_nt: TGCAGTGCTAGTTACAATCAGCCCCAGCATTTT
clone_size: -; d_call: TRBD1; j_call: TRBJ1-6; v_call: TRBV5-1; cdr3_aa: CASSYTGEKRNSPLHF; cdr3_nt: TGCGCCAGCAGCTACACAGGGGAGAAAAGGAATTCACCCCTCCACTTT
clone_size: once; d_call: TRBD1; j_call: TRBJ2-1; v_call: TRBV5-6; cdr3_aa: CASSRRTGAGYNEQFF; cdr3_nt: TGTGCCAGCAGCAGGAGGACAGGGGCCGGATACAATGAGCAGTTCTTC
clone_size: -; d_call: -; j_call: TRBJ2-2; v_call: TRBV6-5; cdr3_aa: CASSLGLNTGELFF; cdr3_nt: TGTGCCAGCAGTTTGGGACTCAACACCGGGGAGCTGTTTTTT
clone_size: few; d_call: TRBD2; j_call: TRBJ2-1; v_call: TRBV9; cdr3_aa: CASSTTSGGPGGQFF; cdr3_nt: TGTGCCAGCAGCACCACTAGCGGGGGGCCGGGAGGGCAGTTCTTC
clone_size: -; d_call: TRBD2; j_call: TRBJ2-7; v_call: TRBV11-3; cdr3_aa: CASSPGTSGPEEQYF; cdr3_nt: TGTGCCAGCAGCCCCGGGACTAGCGGCCCTGAGGAGCAGTACTTC
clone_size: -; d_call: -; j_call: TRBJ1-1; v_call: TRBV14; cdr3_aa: CASSQDGQRSHTEAFF; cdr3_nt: TGTGCCAGCAGCCAAGACGGACAGAGGTCCCACACTGAAGCTTTCTTT
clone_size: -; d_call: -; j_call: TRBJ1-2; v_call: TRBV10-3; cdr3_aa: CAISDGEVLTSQGYTF; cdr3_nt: TGTGCCATCAGTGACGGCGAGGTCCTTACGTCGCAAGGCTACACCTTC
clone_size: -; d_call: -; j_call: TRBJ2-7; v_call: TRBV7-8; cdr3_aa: CASSLVSGSGEQYF; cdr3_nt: TGTGCCAGCAGCTTAGTGAGCGGGTCGGGAGAGCAGTACTTC
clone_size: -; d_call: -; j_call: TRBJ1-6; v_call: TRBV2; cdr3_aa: CASSLTRVGSPLHF; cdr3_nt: TGTGCCAGCAGCCTGACCAGGGTAGGGTCACCCCTCCACTTT
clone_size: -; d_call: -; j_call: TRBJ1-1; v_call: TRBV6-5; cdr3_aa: CASRRQPNTEAFF; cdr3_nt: TGTGCCAGCAGGAGACAGCCGAACACTGAAGCTTTCTTT
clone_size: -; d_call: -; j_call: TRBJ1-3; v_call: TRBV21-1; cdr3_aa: CASNYGRAISSGNTIYF; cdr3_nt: TGTGCCAGCAACTATGGGAGGGCAATTTCCTCTGGAAACACCATATATTTT
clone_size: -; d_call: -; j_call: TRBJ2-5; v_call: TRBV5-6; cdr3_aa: CASSFQGRETQYF; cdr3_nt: TGTGCCAGCAGCTTTCAGGGTAGGGAGACCCAGTACTTC
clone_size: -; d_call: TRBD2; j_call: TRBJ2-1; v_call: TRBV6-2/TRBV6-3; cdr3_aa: CASSLRLALAGGPNEQFF; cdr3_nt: TGTGCCAGCAGCTTAAGGCTGGCCCTAGCGGGGGGTCCTAATGAGCAGTTCTTC
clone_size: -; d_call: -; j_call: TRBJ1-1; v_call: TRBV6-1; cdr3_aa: CASSEPGENTEAFF; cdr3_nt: TGTGCCAGCAGTGAACCAGGGGAGAACACTGAAGCTTTCTTT
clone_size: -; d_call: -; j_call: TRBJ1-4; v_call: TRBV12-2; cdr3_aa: CASRLVGRGRNEKLFF; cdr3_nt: TGTGCAAGTCGCTTAGTGGGCAGGGGGCGAAATGAAAAACTGTTTTTT
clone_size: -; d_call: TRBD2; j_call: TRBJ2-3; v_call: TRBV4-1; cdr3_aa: CASSQRGGLTDTQYF; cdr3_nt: TGCGCCAGCAGCCAACGGGGGGGTCTCACAGATACGCAGTATTTT
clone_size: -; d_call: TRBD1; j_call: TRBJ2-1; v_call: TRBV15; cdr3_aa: CATSWGTGNEQFF; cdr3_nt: TGTGCCACCAGCTGGGGGACAGGGAATGAGCAGTTCTTC
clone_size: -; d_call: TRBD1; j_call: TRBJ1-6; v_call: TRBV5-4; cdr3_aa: CASSLSRQGNSPLHF; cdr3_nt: TGTGCCAGCAGCTTGTCAAGACAGGGTAATTCACCCCTCCACTTT
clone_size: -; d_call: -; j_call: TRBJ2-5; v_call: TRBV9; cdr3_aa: CASSGGGFYETQYF; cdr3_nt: TGTGCCAGCAGCGGAGGAGGGTTTTATGAGACCCAGTACTTC
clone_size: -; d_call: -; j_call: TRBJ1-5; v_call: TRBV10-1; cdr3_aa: CASSDPGGNPTSNQPQHF; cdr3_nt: TGCGCCAGCAGTGACCCCGGGGGTAACCCCACTAGCAATCAGCCCCAGCATTTT
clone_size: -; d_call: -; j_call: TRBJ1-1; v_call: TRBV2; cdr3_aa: CASSGRGGRAFF; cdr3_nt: TGTGCCAGCAGTGGAAGGGGGGGGCGAGCTTTCTTT
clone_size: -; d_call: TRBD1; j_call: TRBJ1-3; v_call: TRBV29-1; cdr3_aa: CSVGQGAGNTIYF; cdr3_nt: TGCAGCGTTGGACAGGGAGCTGGAAACACCATATATTTT
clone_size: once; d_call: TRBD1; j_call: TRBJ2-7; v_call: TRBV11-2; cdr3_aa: CASQQGRHEQYF; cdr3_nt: TGTGCCAGCCAACAGGGGAGACACGAGCAGTACTTC
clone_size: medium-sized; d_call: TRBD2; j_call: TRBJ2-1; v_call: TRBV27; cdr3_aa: CASSPGTRSNEQFF; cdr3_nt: TGTGCCAGCAGTCCCGGGACTAGGTCCAATGAGCAGTTCTTC
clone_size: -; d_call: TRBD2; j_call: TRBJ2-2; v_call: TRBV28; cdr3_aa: CASSSGGGTGELFF; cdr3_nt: TGTGCCAGCAGTTCGGGCGGGGGGACCGGGGAGCTGTTTTTT
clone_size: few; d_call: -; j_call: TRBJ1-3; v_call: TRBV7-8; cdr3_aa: CASSLGTVSSGNTIYF; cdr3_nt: TGTGCCAGCAGCTTAGGGACAGTGAGCTCTGGAAACACCATATATTTT
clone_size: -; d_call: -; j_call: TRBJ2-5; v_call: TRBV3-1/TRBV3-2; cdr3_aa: CASSPMVGYKETQYF; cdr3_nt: TGTGCCAGCAGCCCGATGGTGGGCTACAAAGAGACCCAGTACTTC
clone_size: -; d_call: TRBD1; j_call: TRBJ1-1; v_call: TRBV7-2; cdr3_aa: CASSEGGTVGVFF; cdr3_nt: TGTGCCAGCAGCGAAGGGGGCACAGTCGGTGTTTTCTTT
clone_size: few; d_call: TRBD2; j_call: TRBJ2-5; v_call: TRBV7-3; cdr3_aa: CASSLKGGASGQETQYF; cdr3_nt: TGTGCCAGCAGCTTAAAAGGGGGGGCTAGCGGGCAAGAGACCCAGTACTTC
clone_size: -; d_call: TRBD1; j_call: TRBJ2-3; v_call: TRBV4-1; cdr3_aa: CASSQGDRGTDTQYF; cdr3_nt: TGCGCCAGCAGCCAGGGGGACAGAGGCACAGATACGCAGTATTTT
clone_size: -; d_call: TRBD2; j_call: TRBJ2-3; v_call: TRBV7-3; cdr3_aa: CASSSGTRGLTDTQYF; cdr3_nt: TGTGCCAGCAGCTCCGGGACTAGGGGACTCACAGATACGCAGTATTTT
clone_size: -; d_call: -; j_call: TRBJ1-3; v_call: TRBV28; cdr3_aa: CASSLSISGNTIYF; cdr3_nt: TGTGCCAGCAGTTTATCAATCTCTGGAAACACCATATATTTT
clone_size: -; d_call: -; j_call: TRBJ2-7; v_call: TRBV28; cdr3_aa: CASSLRSLRGSYEQYF; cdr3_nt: TGTGCCAGCAGTTTAAGATCCCTAAGGGGATCCTACGAGCAGTACTTC
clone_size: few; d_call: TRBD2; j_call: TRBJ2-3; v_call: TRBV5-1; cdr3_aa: CASSLEAAGTGDTQYF; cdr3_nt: TGCGCCAGCAGCTTGGAGGCAGCGGGGACGGGTGATACGCAGTATTTT
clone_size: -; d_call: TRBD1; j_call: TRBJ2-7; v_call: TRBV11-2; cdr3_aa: CASSPGQGIFYEQYF; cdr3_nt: TGTGCCAGCAGCCCCGGACAGGGAATTTTCTACGAGCAGTACTTC
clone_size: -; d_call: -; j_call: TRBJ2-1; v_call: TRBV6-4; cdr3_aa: CASSDAGETNEQFF; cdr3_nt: TGTGCCAGCAGTGACGCAGGGGAGACCAATGAGCAGTTCTTC
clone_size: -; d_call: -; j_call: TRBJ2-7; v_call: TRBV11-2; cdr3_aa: CASSAGVEQYF; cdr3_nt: TGTGCCAGCAGCGCAGGGGTTGAGCAGTACTTC